The 11 T cell receptor beta chains given below trace back to one sample, sequenced in a study of blood T cells in healthy people across ages. Sample-barcoded 5' priming and a J-beta primer mix drove a second PCR of about 7 to 11 cycles. TCRdb redid the calling of the 5' RACE reads with MiXCR, one entry per CDR3 protein. The data show under 700,000 distinct CDR3 sequences, about 25% seen once. This sample also appeared in a second study, on T cells of mothers and their children.

The sequenced material came from blood. These receptors originate from a boy under 18 in good health.

The chain links TRBV12-3 or TRBV12-4 to TRBJ1-6; 8 bases fit TRBD1. This CDR3 is 17 amino acids long. V shed 1 base, J shed 9 bases, and the junction held 11 bases outside the gene matches. CDR3 in amino acids: CASSLESGTGGISPLHF. For the CDR3, the DNA is TGTGCCAGCAGTTTAGAGTCGGGGACAGGTGGGATTTCACCCCTCCACTTT.

The V and J genes are TRBV7-8 and TRBJ2-3; D is undetermined. The CDR3 loop spans 19 amino acids. Germline V lookup: CDR1 SGHVS, CDR2 FQNEAQ. V lost 5 bases to trimming and J lost 4 bases, with 28 bases between them. This chain's CDR3 is CASSEPYIDIMVSSDTQYF. DNA of the CDR3: TGTGCCAGCAGCGAGCCATATATTGACATTATGGTTTCGTCAGATACGCAGTATTTT.

V and J are TRBV5-1 and TRBJ2-2; 15 nucleotides match TRBD2. With 4 bases clipped from V and 6 bases from J, the junction kept 1 base outside the gene matches. CDR1 and CDR2 (germline): SGHRS, YFSETQ. The CDR3 is made up of 15 amino acids. CDR3 in DNA: TGCGCCAGCAGCCGGACTAGCGGGAGGGCCGGGGAGCTGTTTTTT. It translates to CASSRTSGRAGELFF.

This chain joins TRBV6-1 and TRBJ2-3; weak D call: TRBD1 (6 bases). The germline CDR1 and CDR2 sequences are MNHNS and SASEGT. V shed 7 bases and J shed 2 bases, with 10 bases lying between them. There are 13 residues in the CDR3. The CDR3 region is CASNTGITDTQYF. CDR3 DNA sequence: TGTGCCAGCAACACAGGGATCACAGATACGCAGTATTTT.

This clonotype has more than one count but fewer than ten. The chain joins TRBV18 to TRBJ1-4; a weak D match, TRBD1 (6 bases). V was clipped by 3 bases and J by 8 bases, with 22 bases between them. Germline values: CDR1 KGHSH, CDR2 LQKENI. This CDR3 has 17 amino acids. The CDR3 loop reads CASSPGAGQSGEEKLFF. Here the CDR3 DNA reads TGTGCCAGCTCACCGGGCGCCGGACAGTCAGGAGAGGAAAAACTGTTTTTT.

This clonotype was detected only a few times. This chain joins TRBV28 and TRBJ2-2; D perhaps matches TRBD2 (6 bases). The CDR3 totals 14 residues. Trimming stripped 7 bases from V and 6 bases from J, with 15 bases between. Germline CDR1 reads MDHEN; CDR2 reads SYDVKM. The DNA of the CDR3 is TGTGCCAGCATTGGGGGAGGTTACGCCGGGGAGCTGTTTTTT. It translates to CASIGGGYAGELFF.

This clonotype was counted only a few times. This chain connects TRBV4-3 to TRBJ2-1; 10 bases align to TRBD1. The CDR3 loop spans 16 amino acids. CDR1 LGHNA and CDR2 YSLEER come from the germline V gene. Trimming removed 5 bases from V and 4 bases from J; junction bases left unmatched: 8. The CDR3 sequence: CASSSRGTGEYNEQFF. In DNA, the CDR3 is TGCGCCAGCAGCTCTCGCGGGACAGGGGAATACAATGAGCAGTTCTTC.

The V call is TRBV5-1, the J call TRBJ2-1; 9 nucleotides match TRBD2. This CDR3 has 14 amino acids. Per germline, CDR1 SGHRS and CDR2 YFSETQ. The V gene end was trimmed by 4 bases and the J gene end by 5 bases; junction bases not matched to a gene: 4. CDR3 sequence reads: CASSGGGGNNEQFF. CDR3 sequence (DNA): TGCGCCAGCAGCGGCGGGGGGGGTAACAATGAGCAGTTCTTC.

The count of this clonotype is one. The chain joins TRBV6-5 to TRBJ2-1; D call uncertain. TRBJ2-7 explains the end of the DNA better; the J call may be wrong. CDR1 and CDR2 (germline): MNHEY, SVGAGI. The CDR3 is 14 residues long. The CDR3 DNA reads TGTGCCAGCAGCCAAGATGGGGTTACCTACGAGCAGTACTTC. Protein sequence: CASSQDGVTYEQYF.

Concerning this clonotype itself: A junction boundary mismatches the germline segment, possibly from a read error. This chain joins TRBV9 and TRBJ2-1; perhaps TRBD1 as D (6 bases). Germline CDR1 SGDLS, CDR2 YYNGEE. CDR3 length equals 15 residues. Here the CDR3 reads CASSAEGVVGDEQFF. In nucleotides, the CDR3 is TGTGCCAGCAGCGCCGAGGGGGTTGTGGGCGATGAGCAGTTTTTC. Variable domain in full (rest from reference TRBV9 and TRBJ2-1): DSGVTQTPKHLITATGQRVTLRCSPRSGDLSVYWYQQSLDQGLQFLIQYYNGEERAKGNILERFSAQQFPDLHSELNLSSLELGDSALYFCASSAEGVVGDEQFFGPGTRLTVL.

The chain joins TRBV28 to TRBJ1-4; no definite D call. Germline CDR1 reads MDHEN; CDR2 reads SYDVKM. V dropped 6 bases and J dropped 1 base, with 9 bases sitting between them. The CDR3 is made up of 14 amino acids. The CDR3 here is CASSSRGTNEKLFF. The CDR3 DNA follows: TGTGCCAGCAGCAGCCGGGGAACTAATGAAAAACTGTTTTTT.